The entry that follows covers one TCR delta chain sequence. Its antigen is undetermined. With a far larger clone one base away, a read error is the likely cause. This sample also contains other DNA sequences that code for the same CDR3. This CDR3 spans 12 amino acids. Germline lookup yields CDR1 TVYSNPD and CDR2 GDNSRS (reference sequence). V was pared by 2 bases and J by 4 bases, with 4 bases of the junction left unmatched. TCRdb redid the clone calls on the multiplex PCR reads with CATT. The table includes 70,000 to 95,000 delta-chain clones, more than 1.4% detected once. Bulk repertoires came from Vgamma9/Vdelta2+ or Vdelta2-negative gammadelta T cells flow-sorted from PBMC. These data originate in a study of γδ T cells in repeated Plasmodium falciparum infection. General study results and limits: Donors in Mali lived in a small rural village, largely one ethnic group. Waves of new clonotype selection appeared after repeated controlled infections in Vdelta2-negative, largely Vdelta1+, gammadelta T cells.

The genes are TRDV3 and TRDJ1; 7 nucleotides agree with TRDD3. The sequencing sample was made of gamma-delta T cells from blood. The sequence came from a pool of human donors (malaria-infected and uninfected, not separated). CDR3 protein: CAFLDTGDKLIF. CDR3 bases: TGTGCCTTTTTGGATACGGGCGATAAACTCATCTTT.